The rows below give T cell receptor beta chains drawn from one sample of a study of OX40 agonist ivuxolimab in advanced cancers. Repertoires were generated with immunoSEQ multiplex PCR, while TCRdb's copy carries only in-frame clones and drops some. The sample yields roughly 100,000 clones, about nine tenths seen once. The sample in question was CD4+ or CD8+ T cells sorted from blood, obtained in a trial of the OX40 agonist ivuxolimab. All receptors derive from an adult with an advanced solid tumor such as melanoma, head and neck, liver or kidney cancer. CDR3s leave out the opening cysteine and the closing phenylalanine or tryptophan. A D gene is named only where the DNA matches it firmly.

V gene	CDR3 length	J gene	D gene	CDR3 protein
TRBV6-5	11	TRBJ1-1	.	ASSPTLGTEAF
TRBV7-7	12	TRBJ2-5	.	ASSLARQAETQY
TRBV7-2	12	TRBJ1-3	TRBD1	ATRTGTTGNTIY
TRBV19	17	TRBJ2-5	TRBD2	ASSRTSGLAGTDQETQY
TRBV28	14	TRBJ2-3	.	ASSLGLLTLTDTQY
TRBV6-4	13	TRBJ1-6	TRBD1	ASSDGQGAFSPLH
TRBV5-1	11	TRBJ1-1	.	ASNQGEGLEAF
TRBV29-1	11	TRBJ2-7	.	SVFWQSSYEQY
TRBV27	11	TRBJ1-5	.	ASAYREGQPQH
TRBV6-5	12	TRBJ1-6	TRBD1	ASRQQGAGSPLH
TRBV28	13	TRBJ2-6	.	ASSLQGFGANVLT
TRBV7-3	18	TRBJ2-1	.	ASSSPVRTYAGASYNEQF
TRBV7-2	14	TRBJ2-7	TRBD2	ASSFQGTSGVYEQY
TRBV7-2	10	TRBJ2-7	.	ASSSYFGEQY
TRBV9	13	TRBJ1-6	.	ASSGTVGGNSPLH
TRBV27	12	TRBJ1-6	TRBD1	ASSSRDRGSPLH
TRBV28	11	TRBJ1-2	.	ASSLGRGYGYT
TRBV7-8	12	TRBJ2-7	.	ASSLAEGFYEQY
TRBV2	12	TRBJ2-2	.	ASRQDWDTGELF
TRBV5-1	13	TRBJ2-5	TRBD1	ASSSSGTGKETQY
TRBV30	10	TRBJ2-1	.	AWTPSFGEQF
TRBV7-7	14	TRBJ1-5	.	ASSSAGGEPNQPQH
TRBV7-9	14	TRBJ2-7	.	ASSLATGALSYEQY
TRBV7-9	12	TRBJ2-2	TRBD1	AKGNQGESGELF
TRBV6-6	11	TRBJ2-7	.	ASSPRTAYEQY
TRBV6-1	11	TRBJ2-7	.	ASLRDETYEQY
TRBV4-1	15	TRBJ2-3	.	ASSQDLIPRGTDTQY
TRBV11-1	12	TRBJ2-5	TRBD1	ASSPRDREETQY
TRBV6-5	13	TRBJ1-5	TRBD1	ASRRQGGSNQPQH
TRBV7-9	13	TRBJ2-5	TRBD1	ASSRGQGGEETQY
TRBV6-5	13	TRBJ1-3	.	ASWEEGPAGNTIY
TRBV2	9	TRBJ2-5	.	ASRVEETQY